This is a list of T cell receptor beta chains from one sample in a study of blood T cell repertoires in COVID-19. TCRdb keeps only in-frame clones here, not all; method: immunoSEQ multiplex PCR. The sample holds some 150,000 clones, about 90% seen once. The sequencing sample was made of peripheral blood. All receptors derive from a man in his forties or fifties with active or convalescent COVID-19. Both conserved end residues are part of each CDR3. Each record gives: clone size, J gene, V gene, D gene, CDR3 protein, CDR3 DNA. A D gene is named only where the DNA matches it firmly. Where a row states a size, it is once, few, many or the class of an expanded clone; other rows omit it.

clone size: NA; J gene: TRBJ2-1; V gene: TRBV11-2; D gene: TRBD2; CDR3 protein: CASSFGTSRGEQFF; CDR3 DNA: TGTGCCAGCAGCTTCGGGACTAGTCGCGGTGAGCAGTTCTTC
clone size: NA; J gene: TRBJ2-3; V gene: TRBV7-6; D gene: TRBD2; CDR3 protein: CASSLGGSGTDTQYF; CDR3 DNA: TGTGCCAGCAGCCTAGGCGGGAGTGGCACAGATACGCAGTATTTT
clone size: NA; J gene: TRBJ1-3; V gene: TRBV3-1/TRBV3-2; D gene: NA; CDR3 protein: CASSQDLTGGNTIYF; CDR3 DNA: TGTGCCAGCAGCCAAGATCTGACTGGTGGAAACACCATATATTTT
clone size: few; J gene: TRBJ2-1; V gene: TRBV5-5; D gene: NA; CDR3 protein: CASSPQRDEQFF; CDR3 DNA: TGTGCCAGCAGCCCGCAGCGGGATGAGCAGTTCTTC
clone size: once; J gene: TRBJ1-2; V gene: TRBV29-1; D gene: TRBD1; CDR3 protein: CSVDRAVGGYTF; CDR3 DNA: TGCAGTGTGGACAGGGCGGTGGGGGGCTACACCTTC
clone size: NA; J gene: TRBJ2-2; V gene: TRBV5-4; D gene: TRBD2; CDR3 protein: CASSLVRTSNTGELFF; CDR3 DNA: TGTGCCAGCAGCTTGGTACGGACTAGCAACACCGGGGAGCTGTTTTTT
clone size: NA; J gene: TRBJ1-2; V gene: TRBV19; D gene: NA; CDR3 protein: CASSADTSRGGYTF; CDR3 DNA: TGTGCCAGTAGTGCGGACACGTCTCGAGGCGGCTACACCTTC
clone size: NA; J gene: TRBJ2-3; V gene: TRBV3-1/TRBV3-2; D gene: TRBD2; CDR3 protein: CASSRIAGGRTDTQYF; CDR3 DNA: TGTGCCAGCAGCCGCATAGCGGGAGGGCGCACAGATACGCAGTATTTT
clone size: NA; J gene: TRBJ2-5; V gene: TRBV18; D gene: NA; CDR3 protein: CASSPPGTKETQYF; CDR3 DNA: TGTGCCAGCTCACCACCAGGGACAAAAGAGACCCAGTACTTC
clone size: NA; J gene: TRBJ1-5; V gene: TRBV4-1; D gene: TRBD1; CDR3 protein: CASSQGDSSNQPQHF; CDR3 DNA: TGCGCCAGCAGCCAAGGGGACAGTAGCAATCAGCCCCAGCATTTT
clone size: once; J gene: TRBJ1-5; V gene: TRBV3-1/TRBV3-2; D gene: NA; CDR3 protein: CASSQSLGPQHF; CDR3 DNA: TGTGCCAGCAGCCAATCTCTAGGCCCCCAGCATTTT
clone size: NA; J gene: TRBJ2-5; V gene: TRBV7-6; D gene: NA; CDR3 protein: CASSPTGETQYF; CDR3 DNA: TGTGCCAGCAGCCCAACGGGGGAGACCCAGTACTTC
clone size: NA; J gene: TRBJ2-2; V gene: TRBV9; D gene: TRBD2; CDR3 protein: CASGRGASGSFTGELFF; CDR3 DNA: TGTGCCAGCGGCCGAGGTGCGAGCGGGAGTTTCACCGGGGAGCTGTTTTTT
clone size: NA; J gene: TRBJ1-1; V gene: TRBV5-1; D gene: NA; CDR3 protein: CASSLESGFAEAFF; CDR3 DNA: TGCGCCAGCAGCTTGGAGTCAGGGTTCGCTGAAGCTTTCTTT
clone size: NA; J gene: TRBJ2-3; V gene: TRBV28; D gene: TRBD1; CDR3 protein: CASSLLDRSTDTQYF; CDR3 DNA: TGTGCCAGCAGTTTACTGGACAGGAGCACAGATACGCAGTATTTT
clone size: NA; J gene: TRBJ2-5; V gene: TRBV4-2; D gene: NA; CDR3 protein: CASSQETDMYQETQYF; CDR3 DNA: TGTGCCAGCAGCCAAGAGACAGACATGTACCAAGAGACCCAGTACTTC
clone size: few; J gene: TRBJ1-1; V gene: TRBV10-3; D gene: NA; CDR3 protein: CAITPQGGTEAFF; CDR3 DNA: TGTGCCATCACTCCACAGGGCGGCACTGAAGCTTTCTTT
clone size: NA; J gene: TRBJ1-3; V gene: TRBV2; D gene: TRBD1; CDR3 protein: CASSSDRERNTIYF; CDR3 DNA: TGTGCCAGCAGTAGCGACAGGGAGCGGAACACCATATATTTT
clone size: once; J gene: TRBJ2-7; V gene: TRBV4-1; D gene: TRBD2; CDR3 protein: CASSPGLGSSYEQYF; CDR3 DNA: TGCGCCAGCAGCCCAGGACTAGGTTCTTCCTACGAGCAGTACTTC
clone size: NA; J gene: TRBJ2-3; V gene: TRBV9; D gene: TRBD2; CDR3 protein: CASSSSGGRTDTQYF; CDR3 DNA: TGTGCCAGCAGCTCTAGCGGGGGACGCACAGATACGCAGTATTTT
clone size: few; J gene: TRBJ1-5; V gene: TRBV18; D gene: TRBD1; CDR3 protein: CASSLSGTGPYSNQPQHF; CDR3 DNA: TGTGCCAGCTCGTTATCCGGGACAGGGCCTTATAGCAATCAGCCCCAGCATTTT
clone size: NA; J gene: TRBJ1-5; V gene: TRBV5-1; D gene: TRBD1; CDR3 protein: CASSLGGTGARQPQHF; CDR3 DNA: TGCGCCAGCAGCTTGGGAGGGACAGGGGCTCGTCAGCCCCAGCATTTT
clone size: NA; J gene: TRBJ2-5; V gene: TRBV6-2/TRBV6-3; D gene: TRBD2; CDR3 protein: CASRPPGSGQETQYF; CDR3 DNA: TGTGCCAGCAGACCTCCAGGTAGCGGGCAAGAGACCCAGTACTTC
clone size: NA; J gene: TRBJ1-1; V gene: TRBV7-8; D gene: TRBD1; CDR3 protein: CASSLQGAIRGTEAFF; CDR3 DNA: TGTGCCAGCAGCTTGCAGGGGGCGATAAGAGGGACTGAAGCTTTCTTT
clone size: NA; J gene: TRBJ2-3; V gene: TRBV24-1; D gene: TRBD2; CDR3 protein: CATSDLERGQGTQYF; CDR3 DNA: TGTGCCACCAGTGATTTGGAGCGGGGGCAGGGTACGCAGTATTTT
clone size: few; J gene: TRBJ2-1; V gene: TRBV4-2; D gene: NA; CDR3 protein: CASSQAGTGDNEQFF; CDR3 DNA: TGTGCCAGCAGCCAAGCCGGGACGGGAGACAATGAGCAGTTCTTC
clone size: NA; J gene: TRBJ1-6; V gene: TRBV15; D gene: NA; CDR3 protein: CATSRDRVGSPLHF; CDR3 DNA: TGTGCCACCAGCAGAGACAGGGTAGGGTCACCCCTCCACTTT
clone size: NA; J gene: TRBJ2-1; V gene: TRBV14; D gene: NA; CDR3 protein: CASSPRVRLFF; CDR3 DNA: TGTGCCAGCAGCCCTCGGGTGAGGCTGTTCTTC
clone size: NA; J gene: TRBJ2-7; V gene: TRBV10-3; D gene: TRBD2; CDR3 protein: CAISEDAGRAYEQYF; CDR3 DNA: TGTGCCATCAGTGAGGACGCGGGGAGGGCCTACGAGCAGTACTTC
clone size: NA; J gene: TRBJ1-3; V gene: TRBV19; D gene: TRBD1; CDR3 protein: CASSLGQLASGNTIYF; CDR3 DNA: TGTGCCAGTAGTTTGGGACAGCTCGCCTCTGGAAACACCATATATTTT
clone size: NA; J gene: TRBJ2-1; V gene: TRBV5-4; D gene: TRBD1; CDR3 protein: CASSNERGRNEQFF; CDR3 DNA: TGTGCCAGCAGCAACGAGAGGGGGCGCAATGAGCAGTTCTTC
clone size: NA; J gene: TRBJ2-5; V gene: TRBV7-6; D gene: TRBD2; CDR3 protein: CASSLRGHYLTGGPQETQYF; CDR3 DNA: TGTGCCAGCAGCTTAAGGGGTCACTACTTGACGGGAGGGCCCCAGGAGACCCAGTACTTC
clone size: NA; J gene: TRBJ2-2; V gene: TRBV7-2; D gene: TRBD1; CDR3 protein: CASSSIRDSNTGELFF; CDR3 DNA: TGTGCCAGCAGCTCGATACGGGACAGCAACACCGGGGAGCTGTTTTTT
clone size: NA; J gene: TRBJ2-5; V gene: TRBV25-1; D gene: TRBD2; CDR3 protein: CASSEGARAGGETQYF; CDR3 DNA: TGTGCCAGCAGTGAAGGGGCTCGAGCGGGAGGAGAGACCCAGTACTTC